This TCR beta chain derives from a study of blood T cell repertoires in COVID-19 (dated by TCRdb to about 2020). Notes on the research overall: Samples covering the acute and convalescent phases of COVID-19 were provided by collaborators in the United States, Italy and Spain. Where available, HLA class I and class II types were obtained from metadata supplied by the sample provider rather than from assay-based typing. The sample metadata nearly always contained a de-identified subject ID, COVID-19 status, age in years and sex. Samples came from the ongoing ImmuneRACE study (first 160 participants) plus 1,254 subjects from 6 global collaborators. The repertoires were made available in a free public database intended to serve as a resource for research on the immune response to SARS-CoV-2. The prospective study material was composed of cDNA or gDNA derived from T cells, B-cell-depleted T cells, or PBMCs. Subjects who had been exposed to COVID-19, were actively infected with it, or had recovered from it provided the deeply sampled blood TCRbeta repertoires that made up the dataset. Paper-wide results and their limitations: Clinical and demographic metadata were provided uncurated, with the amount varying by source and participant.

CDR1 MDHEN and CDR2 SYDVKM were looked up in the germline V gene. Measured from the cysteine to the phenylalanine, the CDR3 is 14 residues long. Only CDR3 DNA is held: 42 bases, read in frame from base 1. V lost 6 bases and J lost 7 bases; the stretch between them is 16 bases long. Each collaborating institution followed its own protocols to collect whole blood in K2EDTA tubes. For TCRbeta analysis, collaborators shipped samples as frozen whole blood, isolated PBMCs, or DNA extracted from either of those sample types. TCRbeta CDR3 regions were amplified from genomic DNA using the immunoSEQ Assay, a bias-controlled multiplex PCR. In the original analysis: Within the assay, amplification of reference gene primers was used to estimate how many nucleated cells each sample contained. Sequence reads were collapsed and filtered to measure the absolute abundance of every unique TCRbeta CDR3 rearrangement. For each sample, productive Simpson clonality was calculated as the square root of Simpson's diversity index across productive rearrangements. TCRdb took this table from immuneACCESS and kept in-frame rearrangements with V and J called. Such tables lack part of the clones; where checked against another copy, unresolved V genes explain under half of the gap, and the rest is unexplained. The DNA was the basis for D and trimming; V, J and clone size are from that table. A total of tens of thousands of clones appear in this sample, approximately 86% of them only once. 14% of the sample goes to the ten largest clones.

Details on this clone: The antigen this receptor binds is unknown. Qualities for individual bases were not recorded, and no much larger clone is one base off.

The rearrangement joined TRBV28 to TRBJ1-5; the D gene is possibly TRBD1, with 5 bases matching. Sequences were obtained from peripheral blood. The TCR was taken from a human donor in a cohort sampled during active COVID-19. The bases read TGTGCCAGCAGCCCCGTCGGGGAGGGGCAGCCCCAGCATTTT. The encoded protein is CASSPVGEGQPQHF.